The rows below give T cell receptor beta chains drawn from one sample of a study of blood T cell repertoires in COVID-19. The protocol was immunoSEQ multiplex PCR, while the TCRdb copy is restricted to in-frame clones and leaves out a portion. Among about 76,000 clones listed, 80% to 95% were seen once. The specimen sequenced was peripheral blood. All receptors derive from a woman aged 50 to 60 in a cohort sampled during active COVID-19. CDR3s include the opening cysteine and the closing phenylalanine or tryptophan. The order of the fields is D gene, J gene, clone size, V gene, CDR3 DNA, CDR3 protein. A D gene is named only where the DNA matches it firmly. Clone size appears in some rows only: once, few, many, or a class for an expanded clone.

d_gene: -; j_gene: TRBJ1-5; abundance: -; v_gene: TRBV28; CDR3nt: TGTGCCAGCAGAACCAGGGAGGACCAGCCCCAGCATTTT; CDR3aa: CASRTREDQPQHF
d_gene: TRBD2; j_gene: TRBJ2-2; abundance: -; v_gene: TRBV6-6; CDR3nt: TGTGCCAGCGAGCGGGGGAACGCGAACACCGGGGAGCTGTTTTTT; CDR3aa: CASERGNANTGELFF
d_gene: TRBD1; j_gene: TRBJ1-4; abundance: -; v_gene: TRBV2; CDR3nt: TGTGCCAGCAGCAGGGGGACAACTAATGAAAAACTGTTTTTT; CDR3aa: CASSRGTTNEKLFF
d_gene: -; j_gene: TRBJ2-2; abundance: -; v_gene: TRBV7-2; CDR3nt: TGTGCCAGCAGCTTCTTCGGGAGCGCGAACACCGGGGAGCTGTTTTTT; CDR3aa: CASSFFGSANTGELFF
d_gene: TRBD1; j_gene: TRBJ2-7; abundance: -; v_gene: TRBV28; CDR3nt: TGTGCCAGCAGCTTAGGGACAGGCCACGAGCAGTACTTC; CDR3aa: CASSLGTGHEQYF
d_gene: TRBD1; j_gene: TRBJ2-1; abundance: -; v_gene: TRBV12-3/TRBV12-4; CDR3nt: TGTGCCAGCAGTAGCGGACAGGGCGATGAGCAGTTCTTC; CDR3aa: CASSSGQGDEQFF
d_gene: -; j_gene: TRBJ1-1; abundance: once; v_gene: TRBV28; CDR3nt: TGTGCCAGCAGTCCGAGGGCCAGATGGAGTGAAGCTTTCTTT; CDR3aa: CASSPRARWSEAFF
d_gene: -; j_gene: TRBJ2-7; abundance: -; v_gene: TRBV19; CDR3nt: TGTGCCAGTAGTCCTCACGAGCAGTACTTC; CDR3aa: CASSPHEQYF
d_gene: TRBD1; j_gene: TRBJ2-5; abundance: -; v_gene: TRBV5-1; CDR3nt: TGCGCCAGCAGCTTAACAGGGGAAGAGACCCAGTACTTC; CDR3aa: CASSLTGEETQYF
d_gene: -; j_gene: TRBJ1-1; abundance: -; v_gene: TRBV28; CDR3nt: TGTGCCAGCAGTTTAGCCGGCGGGGCCAGGACTGAAGCTTTCTTT; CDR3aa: CASSLAGGARTEAFF
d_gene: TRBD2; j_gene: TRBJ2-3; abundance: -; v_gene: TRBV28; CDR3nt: TGTGCCAGCAGTTTAACCCCTAGCGGGAGGTGGGATACGCAGTATTTT; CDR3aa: CASSLTPSGRWDTQYF
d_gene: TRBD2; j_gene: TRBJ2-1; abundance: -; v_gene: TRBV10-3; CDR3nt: TGTGCCATCAGTGACCGATCTAGCGGGAGCCGATTAGCCTACAATGAGCAGTTCTTC; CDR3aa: CAISDRSSGSRLAYNEQFF
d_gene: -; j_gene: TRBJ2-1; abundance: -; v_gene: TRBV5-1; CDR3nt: TGCGCCAGCAGCTATACTAACCGTATGAACAATGAGCAGTTCTTC; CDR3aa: CASSYTNRMNNEQFF
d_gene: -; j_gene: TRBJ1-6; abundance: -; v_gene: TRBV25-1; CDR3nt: TGTGCCAGCAGTGAATATCGAACAGGGATAGATAATTCACCCCTCCACTTT; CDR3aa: CASSEYRTGIDNSPLHF
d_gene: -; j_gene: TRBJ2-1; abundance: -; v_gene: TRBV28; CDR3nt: TGTGCCAGCAGTCCAAATGACAGGTTCAATGAGCAGTTCTTC; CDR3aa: CASSPNDRFNEQFF
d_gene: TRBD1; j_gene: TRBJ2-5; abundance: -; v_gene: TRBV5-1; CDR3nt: TGCGCCAGCAGCCGGGACAGGGGGTACCAAGAGACCCAGTACTTC; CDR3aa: CASSRDRGYQETQYF
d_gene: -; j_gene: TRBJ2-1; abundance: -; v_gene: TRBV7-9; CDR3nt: TGTGCCAGCAGCTCCCCGGGACTCTTCTACAATGAGCAGTTCTTC; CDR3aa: CASSSPGLFYNEQFF
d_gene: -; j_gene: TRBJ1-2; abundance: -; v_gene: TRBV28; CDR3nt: TGTGCCAGCAGCCCCCCCCAACCGGGACAATTATCTGGCTACACCTTC; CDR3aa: CASSPPQPGQLSGYTF
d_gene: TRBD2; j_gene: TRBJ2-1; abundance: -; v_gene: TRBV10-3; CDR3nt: TGTGCCATCAGTGAGAGAAGGCTAGCGGGAGGGCCCTCCAATGAGCAGTTCTTC; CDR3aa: CAISERRLAGGPSNEQFF
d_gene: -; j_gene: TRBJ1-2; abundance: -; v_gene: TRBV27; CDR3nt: TGTGCCAGCAGCATACATGTCAACTATGGCTACACCTTC; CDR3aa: CASSIHVNYGYTF
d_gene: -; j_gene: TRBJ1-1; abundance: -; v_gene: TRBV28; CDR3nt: TGTGCCAGCAGTTCCCTCAGGGAGGGCACTGAAGCTTTCTTT; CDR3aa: CASSSLREGTEAFF
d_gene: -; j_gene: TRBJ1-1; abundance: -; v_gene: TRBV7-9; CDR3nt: TGTGCCAGCAGCTTAGATTTAGGGGCCGCTGAAGCTTTCTTT; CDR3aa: CASSLDLGAAEAFF
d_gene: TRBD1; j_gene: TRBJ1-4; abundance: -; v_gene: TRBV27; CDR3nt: TGTGCCAGTGCGGGACAGCCTAATGAAAAACTGTTTTTT; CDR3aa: CASAGQPNEKLFF
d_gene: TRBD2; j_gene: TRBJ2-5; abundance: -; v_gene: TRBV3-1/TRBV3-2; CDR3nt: TGTGCCAGCAGCCAGAGTCCAGGACTAGCGGGGATAGGGTACCAAGAGACCCAGTACTTC; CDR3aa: CASSQSPGLAGIGYQETQYF
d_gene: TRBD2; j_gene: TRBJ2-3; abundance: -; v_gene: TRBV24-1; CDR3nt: TGTGCCACCAGTGCCGCGTGGGGACTAGCGCACCAGGATACGCAGTATTTT; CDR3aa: CATSAAWGLAHQDTQYF
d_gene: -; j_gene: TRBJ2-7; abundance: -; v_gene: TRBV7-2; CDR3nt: TGTGCCAGCAGCCCTGGGGGGACCGCCCCTCGGGAGCAGTACTTC; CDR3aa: CASSPGGTAPREQYF
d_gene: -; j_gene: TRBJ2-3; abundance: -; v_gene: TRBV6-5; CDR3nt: TGTGCCAGCAGTTACTCCCCGACAGTTACAGATACGCAGTATTTT; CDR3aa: CASSYSPTVTDTQYF
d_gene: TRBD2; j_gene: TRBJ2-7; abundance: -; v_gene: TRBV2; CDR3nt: TGTGCCAGCTGTCCGGGACTAGCGGGCGGTGCCTACGAGCAGTACTTC; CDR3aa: CASCPGLAGGAYEQYF
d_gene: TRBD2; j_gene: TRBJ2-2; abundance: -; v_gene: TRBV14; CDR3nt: TGTGCCAGCAGCCAAGATAAGACTAGCGGGAGATTCACCGGGGAGCTGTTTTTT; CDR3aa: CASSQDKTSGRFTGELFF
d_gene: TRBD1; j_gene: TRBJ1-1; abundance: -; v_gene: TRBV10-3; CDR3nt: TGTGCCATCAGTGTGTTAGGGACAGGGACCAGCTTTAGGACTGAAGCTTTCTTT; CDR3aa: CAISVLGTGTSFRTEAFF
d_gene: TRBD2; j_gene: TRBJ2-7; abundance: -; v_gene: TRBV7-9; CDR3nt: TGTGCCAGCAGCCTCGGACTAGTTTACGAGCAGTACTTC; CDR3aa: CASSLGLVYEQYF
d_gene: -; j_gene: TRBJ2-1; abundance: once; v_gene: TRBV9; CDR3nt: TGTGCCAGCAGCCTCCGCCCTGCGGAGGAGCAGTTCTTC; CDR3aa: CASSLRPAEEQFF
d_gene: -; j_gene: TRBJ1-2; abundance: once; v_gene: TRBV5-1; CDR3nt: TGCGCCAGCAGCACTGGGGCAGGCGGCTATGGCTACACCTTC; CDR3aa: CASSTGAGGYGYTF
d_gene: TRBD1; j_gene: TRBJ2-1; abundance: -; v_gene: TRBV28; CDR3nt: TGTGCCAGCAGTTTCTACCGGGACAGGCCCTACAATGAGCAGTTCTTC; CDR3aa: CASSFYRDRPYNEQFF
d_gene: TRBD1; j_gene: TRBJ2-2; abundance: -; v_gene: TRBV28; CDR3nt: TGTGCCAGCAGTCCCCCCGGGACAGGGCAATCGGACACCGGGGAGCTGTTTTTT; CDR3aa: CASSPPGTGQSDTGELFF
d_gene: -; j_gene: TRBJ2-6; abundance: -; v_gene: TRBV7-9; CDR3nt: TGTGCCAGCAGCTTAGTTGGAGCGACTGGGGCCAACGTCCTGACTTTC; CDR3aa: CASSLVGATGANVLTF
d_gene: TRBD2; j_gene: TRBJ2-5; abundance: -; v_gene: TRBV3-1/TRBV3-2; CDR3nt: TGTGCCAGCAGTTCTTGGACTAGCACGGAGACCCAGTACTTC; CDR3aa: CASSSWTSTETQYF
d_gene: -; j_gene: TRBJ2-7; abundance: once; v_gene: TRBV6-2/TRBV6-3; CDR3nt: TGTGCCAGCAGTTCCCCAGGCCCGACCGAGCAGTACTTC; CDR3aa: CASSSPGPTEQYF
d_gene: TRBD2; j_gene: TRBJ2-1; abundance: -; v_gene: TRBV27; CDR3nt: TGTGCCAGCAGTGTAGCGGGAGCCATGCCCTACAATGAGCAGTTCTTC; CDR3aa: CASSVAGAMPYNEQFF
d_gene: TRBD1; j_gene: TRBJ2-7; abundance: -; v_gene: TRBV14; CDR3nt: TGTGCCAGCAGCCTCCGTGACAGGGACTACGAGCAGTACTTC; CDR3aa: CASSLRDRDYEQYF
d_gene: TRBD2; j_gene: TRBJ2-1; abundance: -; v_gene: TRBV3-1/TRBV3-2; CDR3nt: TGTGCCAGCAGCCCGGGACTAGCGACCTACAATGAGCAGTTCTTC; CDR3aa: CASSPGLATYNEQFF
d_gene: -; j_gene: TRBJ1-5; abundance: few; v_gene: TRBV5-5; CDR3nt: TGTGCCAGCAGCCGAACAGGGTCGAGCAATCAGCCCCAGCATTTT; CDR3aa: CASSRTGSSNQPQHF
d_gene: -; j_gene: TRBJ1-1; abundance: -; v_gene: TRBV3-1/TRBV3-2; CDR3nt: TGTGCCAGCAGCCAAGGCGGGGGGAAAGCTTTCTTT; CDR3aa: CASSQGGGKAFF
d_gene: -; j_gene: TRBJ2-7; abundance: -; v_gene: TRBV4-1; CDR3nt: TGCGCCAGCAGCCAAGAAGGGAGCGAGCAGTACTTC; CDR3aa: CASSQEGSEQYF
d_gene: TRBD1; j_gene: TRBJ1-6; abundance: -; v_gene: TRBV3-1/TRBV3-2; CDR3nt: TGTGCCAGCAGCTCTGGGACAGGGACCTACAGGATCCTCCACTTT; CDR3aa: CASSSGTGTYRILHF
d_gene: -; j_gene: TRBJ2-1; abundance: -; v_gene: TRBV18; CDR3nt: TGTGCCAGCTCCCCCGAGGAATCCTACAATGAGCAGTTCTTC; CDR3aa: CASSPEESYNEQFF
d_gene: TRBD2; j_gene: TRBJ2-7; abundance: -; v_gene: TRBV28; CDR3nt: TGTGCCAGCTCCCCGGGGGGGCCATACGAGCAGTACTTC; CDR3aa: CASSPGGPYEQYF
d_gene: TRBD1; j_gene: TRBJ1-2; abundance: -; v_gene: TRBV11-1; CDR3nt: TGTGCCAGCAGCTCAGGGACAGGGGGCGCAAACTATGGCTACACCTTC; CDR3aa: CASSSGTGGANYGYTF
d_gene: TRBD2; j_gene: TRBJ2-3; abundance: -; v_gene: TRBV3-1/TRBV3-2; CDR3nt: TGTGCCAGCAGCCATAGACTAGCGGGAGGGGGCACAGATACGCAGTATTTT; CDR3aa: CASSHRLAGGGTDTQYF
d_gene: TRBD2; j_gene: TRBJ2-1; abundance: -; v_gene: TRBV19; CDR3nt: TGTGCCTCCCGGGGACTAGCGGGAGGGAATGAGCAGTTCTTC; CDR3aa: CASRGLAGGNEQFF
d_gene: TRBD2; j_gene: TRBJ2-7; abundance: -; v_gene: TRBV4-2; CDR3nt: TGTGCCAGCAGCCAAGTGGCGGGAGAACGTCAAGAGCAGTACTTC; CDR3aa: CASSQVAGERQEQYF
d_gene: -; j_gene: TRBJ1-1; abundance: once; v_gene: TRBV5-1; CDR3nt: TGCGCCAGCAGCTTCTCGGGTATCACTGAAGCTTTCTTT; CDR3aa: CASSFSGITEAFF
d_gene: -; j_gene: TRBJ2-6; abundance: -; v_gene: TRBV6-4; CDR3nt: TGTGCCAGCAGTGAGCGGGTCTCTGGGGCCAACGTCCTGACTTTC; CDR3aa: CASSERVSGANVLTF
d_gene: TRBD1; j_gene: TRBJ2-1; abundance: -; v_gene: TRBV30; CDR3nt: TGTGCCTGGGGCCGGGACAGTAATGAGCAGTTCTTC; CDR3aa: CAWGRDSNEQFF
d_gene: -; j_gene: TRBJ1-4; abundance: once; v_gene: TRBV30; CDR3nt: TGTGCCTGGACGGTCGGGGCAGGGGCTAATGAAAAACTGTTTTTT; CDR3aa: CAWTVGAGANEKLFF
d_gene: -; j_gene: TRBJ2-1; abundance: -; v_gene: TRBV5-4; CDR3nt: TGTGCCAGCAGTTCCGGCGAGGGCGGGGACAATGAGCAGTTCTTC; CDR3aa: CASSSGEGGDNEQFF
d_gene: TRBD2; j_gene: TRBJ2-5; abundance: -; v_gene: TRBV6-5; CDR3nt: TGTGCCAGCAGCTTGGGACTAGCGGGAGAGACCCAGTACTTC; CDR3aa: CASSLGLAGETQYF
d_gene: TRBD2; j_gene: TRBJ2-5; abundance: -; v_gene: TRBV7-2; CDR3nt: TGTGCCAGCAGGGTTCTAGCGGAAGAGACCCAGTACTTC; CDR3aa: CASRVLAEETQYF
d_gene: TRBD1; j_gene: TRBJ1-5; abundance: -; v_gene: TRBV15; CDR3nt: TGTGCCACCAGCGGACAGGGCAATCAGCCCCAGCATTTT; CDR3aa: CATSGQGNQPQHF